These 31 T cell receptor beta chains share one sample of origin, sequenced in a study of T cells in Graves' hyperthyroidism and ophthalmopathy. Authors of the study amplified TCR beta CDR3 regions from RNA transcripts. HTBI primers were used for first-round RT-PCR of the TCR CDR3. MiXCR was run by TCRdb on the multiplex PCR reads, yielding one entry per CDR3 protein. The table lists 350,000 or so distinct CDR3 sequences, 18% of them singletons. Sequencing was carried out using blood. Receptors were obtained from a woman in her 40s with Graves' ophthalmopathy.

The rearrangement uses TRBV2 and TRBJ1-1; D unclear. Germline lookup yields CDR1 SNHLY and CDR2 FYNNEI. CDR3 length: 10 amino acids. The V gene lost 8 bases and the J gene lost 7 bases, with 8 bases spanning the gap. The DNA of the CDR3 is TGTGCCAGCGCGGTACGTGAAGCTTTCTTT. Translating it yields CASAVREAFF.

To note about this clonotype: A read error is possible here, since a much larger clone lies one base away. This chain links TRBV28 with TRBJ1-1; possibly TRBD1 for D (5 bases). Germline CDR1 is MDHEN and CDR2 is SYDVKM. V was clipped by 2 bases and J by 4 bases, with 17 bases between them. This CDR3 region has 16 residues. CDR3 protein: CASSLGGAQGGTEAFF. CDR3 coding DNA: TGTGCCAGCAGTTTAGGTGGCGCGCAGGGAGGCACTGAAGCTTTCTTT.

In its sample, this clonotype was seen many times. This rearrangement joins TRBV5-6 to TRBJ1-6, with 10 bases aligning to TRBD1. The CDR3 is made up of 14 amino acids. V lost 4 bases and J lost 10; bases outside the gene matches: 5. CDR1 and CDR2 from the germline V gene are SGHDT and YYEEEE. DNA of the CDR3: TGTGCCAGCAGCCTGGACAGGGGGAAATCACCCCTCCACTTT. Amino acid sequence: CASSLDRGKSPLHF.

The rearrangement links TRBV5-1 to TRBJ2-7; perhaps TRBD2 as D (6 bases). The CDR3 loop spans 15 amino acids. The V end lost 0 bases, the J end lost 5 bases, and 15 bases lay between the germline ends. Germline V gene lookup returns CDR1 SGHRS and CDR2 YFSETQ. CDR3 in DNA: TGCGCCAGCAGCTTGGCCATGGAGGGCTGGGACGAGCAGTACTTC. Its protein product is CASSLAMEGWDEQYF.

This clonotype was seen many times. The chain employs TRBV5-1 and TRBJ2-2, with 8 nucleotides matching TRBD2. CDR3 length: 18 amino acids. The junction had 11 bases not matched to a gene; V was cut back by 0 bases and J by 4 bases. The germline gives CDR1 SGHRS, CDR2 YFSETQ. The CDR3 DNA sequence: TGCGCCAGCAGCTTGGATTTTGTGGGACTAGGGGCCACCGGGGAGCTGTTTTTT. Its translation: CASSLDFVGLGATGELFF. The whole variable domain, remainder taken from reference TRBV5-1 and TRBJ2-2, is KAGVTQTPRYLIKTRGQQVTLSCSPISGHRSVSWYQQTPGQGLQFLFEYFSETQRNKGNFPGRFSGRQFSNSRSEMNVSTLELGDSALYLCASSLDFVGLGATGELFFGEGSRLTVL.

This clonotype was detected many times. The chain has TRBV6-7 and TRBJ2-5, with 9 bases lining up with TRBD2. TRBV6-7 qualifies as an ORF whose function is uncertain. There are 17 residues in the CDR3. Trimming at V came to 5 bases and at J to 3 bases, leaving 13 bases not matched to a gene. The CDR3 DNA reads TGTGCCAGCAGTACCAAAGTTGCGGGAGGGCCGGAAGAGACCCAGTACTTC. Amino acids: CASSTKVAGGPEETQYF.

This clonotype was detected ten times or more. The genes are TRBV20-1 and TRBJ1-5; possible D gene TRBD1, 6 bases. The CDR3 runs to 14 residues. V was trimmed by 3 bases and J by 0 bases, leaving 9 bases between them. CDR1 DFQATT and CDR2 SNEGSKA come from the germline V gene (reference sequence). The CDR3 DNA sequence: TGCAGTGCTAGGGACAGTGATAGCAATCAGCCCCAGCATTTT. Protein: CSARDSDSNQPQHF.

There are many counts of this clonotype. Here the CDR3 reads CASSLGQGANEQYF. As DNA, the CDR3 is TGCGCCAGCAGCCTCGGACAGGGGGCGAACGAGCAGTACTTC. This rearrangement joins TRBV4-1 to TRBJ2-7, with 11 bases aligning to TRBD1. The germline V gene encodes CDR1 MGHRA and CDR2 YSYEKL. The V segment lost 4 bases and the J segment 5 bases; nucleotides outside the gene matches: 4. The CDR3 is 14 amino acids.

This clonotype was counted many times. The J gene is TRBJ1-2, the V gene TRBV6-1, with 9 bases that match TRBD1. V gave up 8 bases and J gave up 4 bases; unmatched junction bases: 8. Germline CDR1 MNHNS, CDR2 SASEGT. CDR3 length equals 14 residues. CDR3 sequence: CASRRTGGIYGYTF. The CDR3 DNA reads TGTGCCAGCCGTCGAACAGGGGGCATCTATGGCTACACCTTC.

The sample holds many counts of this clonotype. The J gene is TRBJ2-5, the V gene TRBV6-1, with 7 bases matching TRBD1. The CDR3 runs 9 residues. Unmatched junction bases numbered 0, after V lost 8 bases and J lost 9 bases. Per the germline V gene, CDR1 is MNHNS and CDR2 is SASEGT. CDR3 DNA: TGTGCCAGCGACAGGGCCCAGTACTTC. Residues: CASDRAQYF.

This clonotype came up many times. The J gene is TRBJ2-7, the V gene TRBV28; tentatively, D is TRBD1 or TRBD2 (6 bases each). This CDR3 comprises 15 residues. Germline V gene data show CDR1 as MDHEN and CDR2 as SYDVKM. V lost 2 bases, J lost 4 bases, and 15 bases lay in between. CDR3 in amino acids: CASSLEGRGTYEQYF. The CDR3 bases are TGTGCCAGCAGTTTAGAAGGCCGCGGGACATACGAGCAGTACTTC.

Many counts were recorded for this clonotype. V usage is TRBV10-3 and J usage is TRBJ2-6; 8 nucleotides line up with TRBD1. J was trimmed by 0 bases and V by 3 bases; bases with no gene match: 4. Per germline, CDR1 ENHRY and CDR2 SYGVKD. The CDR3 spans 17 residues. The CDR3 is CAISDDRGSSGANVLTF. The CDR3, as DNA: TGTGCCATCAGTGATGACAGGGGCTCCTCTGGGGCCAACGTCCTGACTTTC.

This clonotype showed up many times. The rearrangement links TRBV5-4 to TRBJ2-7; D ambiguous. Germline values: CDR1 SGHNT, CDR2 YYREEE (reference sequence). Trimming cost V 4 bases and J 5 bases, with 13 bases left between them. The CDR3 spans 13 residues. The DNA of the CDR3 is TGTGCCAGCAGCGAGGATCGGGCCGACGAGCAGTACTTC. This codes for CASSEDRADEQYF.

This clonotype was counted many times. The V gene is TRBV6-5, the J gene TRBJ2-7, with D tentatively TRBD1 or TRBD2 (6 bases each). V lost 2 bases, J lost 4 bases, and 18 bases lay in between. Germline CDR1 is MNHEY and CDR2 is SVGAGI. This CDR3 comprises 16 residues. The CDR3 is CASSYEGGAYPYEQYF. The CDR3 region has the DNA TGTGCCAGCAGTTACGAGGGGGGAGCCTATCCTTACGAGCAGTACTTC.

This clonotype was counted at least ten times. In nucleotides, the CDR3 is TGTGCCAGCACCCTTGGACAACCTAGCAATCAGCCCCAGCATTTT. Translating gives CASTLGQPSNQPQHF. The chain links TRBV6-1 to TRBJ1-5, with D possibly TRBD1 on 5 matching bases. CDR3 size: 15 residues. Germline V lookup: CDR1 MNHNS, CDR2 SASEGT. V lost 7 bases to trimming and J lost 0 bases, with 13 bases between them.

This clonotype was detected ten times or more. For the CDR3, the DNA is TGCAGTGCCCGACAGGCGGGCGAGACCCAGTACTTC. This codes for CSARQAGETQYF. The chain is built from TRBV20-1 and TRBJ2-5; tentative D call: TRBD1 (6 bases). Germline V CDR1 and CDR2: DFQATT, SNEGSKA (reference sequence). The CDR3 is 12 residues long. V lost 6 bases to trimming and J lost 5 bases, with 13 bases between them.

This chain connects TRBV19 to TRBJ1-1, with D possibly being TRBD1 (5 bases). The germline CDR1 and CDR2 sequences are LNHDA and SQIVND (reference sequence). The CDR3 runs to 14 residues. V lost 10 bases, J lost 1 base, and 16 bases lay in between. This CDR3 reads CATLGGRQNTEAFF. The CDR3 nucleotides read TGTGCCACCCTGGGGGGACGGCAGAACACTGAAGCTTTCTTT.

This clonotype was counted ten times or more. This chain uses TRBV28 with TRBJ1-1; D gene unclear. The CDR3 covers 11 residues. Germline V gene lookup returns CDR1 MDHEN and CDR2 SYDVKM. Trimming took 6 bases from V and 4 from J, leaving 6 bases between them. The CDR3, as DNA: TGTGCCAGCAGAGTACTCACTGAAGCTTTCTTT. This codes for CASRVLTEAFF.

This clonotype was observed many times. The chain uses TRBV25-1 and TRBJ1-3; the match to TRBD1 covers 7 bases. Unmatched junction bases numbered 4, after V lost 4 bases and J lost 4 bases. The CDR3 extends over 14 amino acids. Germline CDR1 MGHDK, CDR2 SYGVNS. DNA of the CDR3: TGTGCCAGCAGTGCAGGGGGGGGCGGAAACACCATATATTTT. Its translation: CASSAGGGGNTIYF.

This chain connects TRBV28 to TRBJ1-5; D not certain. CDR1 and CDR2 (germline): MDHEN, SYDVKM. This CDR3 is 13 amino acids long. Deletions cut 6 bases from V and 2 bases from J, with 8 bases between. CDR3 sequence: CASRVSGNQPQHF. As DNA, the CDR3 is TGTGCCAGCAGGGTTTCGGGCAATCAGCCCCAGCATTTT.

This clonotype was seen many times. The chain has TRBV27 and TRBJ2-7; 8 nucleotides agree with TRBD1. Trimming at V came to 6 bases and at J to 3 bases, leaving 7 bases not matched to a gene. Germline V lookup: CDR1 MNHEY, CDR2 SMNVEV (reference sequence). CDR3 size: 14 residues. CDR3 bases: TGTGCCAGCAGCGGGACAGGCATTCTCTACGAGCAGTACTTC. Amino acid sequence: CASSGTGILYEQYF.

This clonotype was counted ten times or more. The chain employs TRBV28 and TRBJ1-1, with unresolved D. Germline lookup yields CDR1 MDHEN and CDR2 SYDVKM. The CDR3 has 15 residues. Trimming cost V 7 bases and J 0 bases, with 15 bases left between them. The CDR3 region has the DNA TGTGCCAGCACCCTCGTGGGCACCGTGAACACTGAAGCTTTCTTT. Amino acids: CASTLVGTVNTEAFF.

The rearrangement joins TRBV19 to TRBJ1-1; D not resolved. V shed 1 base and J shed 5 bases, with 11 bases lying between them. Germline CDR1 LNHDA, CDR2 SQIVND (reference sequence). The CDR3 has 14 amino acids. Here the CDR3 reads CASSIGQVNTEAFF. The CDR3 bases are TGTGCCAGTAGTATAGGCCAGGTTAATACTGAAGCTTTCTTT.

This clonotype was seen repeatedly, ten times or more. The chain is built from TRBV4-2 and TRBJ2-2; D gene ambiguous. Looked up from germline, CDR1 is LGHNA and CDR2 is YNFKEQ. V was trimmed by 1 base and J by 1 base, leaving 7 bases between them. This CDR3 is 15 amino acids long. CDR3 sequence (DNA): TGTGCCAGCAGCCAAGCTTTCGAGAACACCGGGGAGCTGTTTTTT. This codes for CASSQAFENTGELFF.

The rearrangement joins TRBV6-1 to TRBJ2-7, with D possibly TRBD1 on 7 matching bases. The length of the CDR3 is 15 residues. Between the trimmed V and J ends, which lost 6 bases and 0 bases, there was a span of 15 bases. CDR1 is MNHNS and CDR2 is SASEGT in the germline V gene. This chain's CDR3 is CASSPAGQSSYEQYF. The CDR3 region has the DNA TGTGCCAGCAGCCCGGCGGGACAGAGCTCCTACGAGCAGTACTTC.

This clonotype was picked up many times. The rearrangement joins TRBV12-3 or TRBV12-4 to TRBJ1-2; D unresolved. The CDR3 covers 14 residues. The ends were cut back, 6 bases at V and 4 bases at J, with 15 bases in the middle. As DNA, the CDR3 is TGTGCCAGCAGCCCTACCTCGAGAACCTATGGCTACACCTTC. Protein product: CASSPTSRTYGYTF.

This clonotype was counted many times. V is TRBV13 and J is TRBJ2-7, with D perhaps TRBD1 (6 bases). V dropped 5 bases and J dropped 2 bases, with 16 bases sitting between them. CDR3 length: 15 residues. Germline V gene sequence: CDR1 PRHDT, CDR2 FYEKMQ (reference sequence). DNA of the CDR3: TGTGCCAGCAGCCTCAGGGGCAGCCTAACCTACGAGCAGTACTTC. It yields the protein CASSLRGSLTYEQYF.

This clonotype occurred many times. The rearrangement joins TRBV30 to TRBJ2-6; D not resolved. V lost 3 bases and J lost 0, with 6 bases in between. This CDR3 contains 14 residues. Germline loops: CDR1 GTSNPN, CDR2 SVGIG (reference sequence). In DNA, the CDR3 is TGTGCCTGGAGCTTTAGCTCTGGGGCCAACGTCCTGACTTTC. The encoded protein is CAWSFSSGANVLTF.

This clonotype was detected many times. The V call is TRBV6-5, the J call TRBJ1-1, with unresolved D. This CDR3 region has 15 residues. V was cut by 0 bases and J by 11 bases, with 19 bases left in between. Germline V gives CDR1 MNHEY, CDR2 SVGAGI. The CDR3 DNA follows: TGTGCCAGCAGTTACTCGGGTGAGGTGGAGGTGTCTGCTTTCTTT. Translated, it gives CASSYSGEVEVSAFF.

This clonotype was detected ten times or more. The chain employs TRBV7-3 and TRBJ1-1; a possible D gene is TRBD1 (5 bases). The V gene's germline CDR1 is SGHTA and CDR2 FQGTGA. The CDR3 is made up of 14 amino acids. V was cut by 5 bases and J by 6 bases, with 16 bases left in between. The CDR3 reads CASSLRGGRAEAFF. The CDR3 nucleotides read TGTGCCAGCAGCCTCCGGGGGGGACGCGCTGAAGCTTTCTTT.

This clonotype was seen repeatedly, ten times or more. The chain recombines TRBV6-2 or TRBV6-3 with TRBJ2-1, with D possibly being TRBD1 (7 bases). V dropped 7 bases and J dropped 0 bases, with 16 bases sitting between them. The CDR3 sequence is 16 residues long. Germline lookup yields CDR1 MNHEY and CDR2 SVGEGT. This CDR3 reads CASKTPRGASYNEQFF. Written as DNA, the CDR3 is TGTGCCAGCAAGACGCCCAGGGGGGCCTCCTACAATGAGCAGTTCTTC.